This T cell receptor beta chain was sequenced in a study of graft-versus-host responses after intestinal transplantation. Across the study: Each transplant was multivisceral, liver-intestinal, or isolated intestinal. Induction using anti-thymocyte globulin, followed by tacrolimus and steroids for two to three years, was given to all recipients. Study conclusions and caveats: Ileal or blood samples showed some GvH clones first, and such clones were also found in recipient marrow.

This clone was picked up one time. The antigen remains undetermined. TCRdb's copy holds only in-frame clones and misses some; the assay was immunoSEQ multiplex PCR. The top ten hold 0.55% to 0.9% of the sample, which has 11,000 to 15,000 clones, about 95% seen once. This CDR3 contains 17 residues. Trimming removed 3 bases from V and 1 base from J; junction bases left unmatched: 8. Looked up from germline, CDR1 is SGHRS and CDR2 is YFSETQ. J is TRBJ2-3 and V is TRBV5-1, with 10 bases identical to TRBD2. The clonotype was recovered from a human patient who received an intestinal transplant, so some T cells may come from the graft donor. Sample: PBMCs, taken 9 days after transplant. Here the CDR3 reads CASSSTPTSGGTDTQYF. Here the CDR3 DNA reads TGCGCCAGCAGCTCGACACCTACTAGCGGGGGCACAGATACGCAGTATTTT.